This passage covers 12 T cell receptor beta chains from one sample sequenced in a study of blood T cell repertoires in COVID-19. Only in-frame clones appear in the TCRdb table, and some are missing; sequencing was by immunoSEQ multiplex PCR. This sample yields around 200,000 clones, of which 70% to 90% are seen a single time; approximately 4.8% belongs to the top ten. The sample consisted of PBMCs or T cells enriched from blood (not recorded which). The receptors stem from a woman in her 30s who had been exposed to COVID-19.

This clone was picked up a small number of times. The rearrangement joins TRBV14 to TRBJ1-2; no clear D. Trimming removed 1 base at V and 8 bases at J, with 14 bases between. Looked up from germline, CDR1 is SGHDN and CDR2 is FVKESK. The CDR3 is 14 amino acids. CDR3 protein: CASSQAGGKGGYTF. CDR3 coding DNA: TGTGCCAGCAGCCAAGCGGGAGGTAAAGGAGGCTACACCTTC.

The chain joins TRBV9 to TRBJ2-3; D not resolved. This CDR3 contains 16 residues. V was cut by 0 bases and J by 1 base, with 12 bases left in between. Germline CDR1 and CDR2: SGDLS and YYNGEE. CDR3 DNA: TGTGCCAGCAGCGTAGGTGGCTCCGCCCGCACAGATACGCAGTATTTT. Its protein product is CASSVGGSARTDTQYF.

This clone turned up a few times. The chain has TRBV29-1 and TRBJ1-2; D is ambiguous. Looked up from germline, CDR1 is SQVTM and CDR2 is ANQGSEA. With 5 bases removed from V and 2 bases from J, the gap between germline ends came to 9 bases. The CDR3 contains 12 residues. CDR3 DNA: TGCAGCGTTATAAGTGAGAACTATGGCTACACCTTC. This sequence encodes CSVISENYGYTF.

V gene TRBV30 combines with J gene TRBJ1-6; D call uncertain. There are 13 residues in the CDR3. Germline CDR1 is GTSNPN and CDR2 is SVGIG (reference sequence). CDR3 coding DNA: TGTGCTTGGGCGGCCGACTATAATTCACCCCTCCACTTT. This encodes CAWAADYNSPLHF.

This chain connects TRBV9 to TRBJ2-1; maybe TRBD2 (5 bases). Deletions cut 3 bases from V and 8 bases from J, with 21 bases between. CDR1 and CDR2 from the germline V gene are SGDLS and YYNGEE. CDR3 size: 16 residues. The CDR3 DNA follows: TGTGCCAGCAGCGCAATCGCGGGCCCCGTTGGGGATGAGCAGTTCTTC. Its translation is CASSAIAGPVGDEQFF.

The chain employs TRBV6-1 and TRBJ1-1; 9 nucleotides align to TRBD1. J was trimmed by 3 bases and V by 3 bases; bases with no gene match: 8. CDR3 length: 16 residues. The germline V gene encodes CDR1 MNHNS and CDR2 SASEGT. The CDR3 is CASSDQQGAADTEAFF. CDR3 nucleotides: TGTGCCAGCAGTGACCAACAGGGGGCGGCGGACACTGAAGCTTTCTTT.

The chain couples TRBV3-1 (or the pseudogene TRBV3-2) to TRBJ1-1; no definite D call. Germline CDR1 is LGHDT and CDR2 is YNNKEL (reference sequence). With 0 bases removed from V and 1 base from J, the gap between germline ends came to 6 bases. CDR3 length: 14 residues. The CDR3 loop reads CASSQDYRNTEAFF. CDR3 in DNA: TGTGCCAGCAGCCAAGACTATCGGAACACTGAAGCTTTCTTT.

In this sample, this clone turned up a few times. The chain joins TRBV19 to TRBJ1-2; D is possibly TRBD1 (5 bases). Trimming removed 3 bases at V and 7 bases at J, with 9 bases between. This CDR3 region has 12 residues. Germline loops: CDR1 LNHDA, CDR2 SQIVND (reference sequence). The CDR3 spells CASSIETVGYTF. In DNA form, the CDR3 reads TGTGCCAGTAGTATCGAGACAGTTGGCTACACCTTC.

The rearrangement uses TRBV29-1 and TRBJ2-3; D may be TRBD1 (6 bases). Trimming stripped 4 bases from V and 2 bases from J, with 7 bases between. Germline V CDR1 and CDR2: SQVTM, ANQGSEA. The CDR3 is made up of 12 amino acids. CDR3: CSVGTDTDTQYF. DNA for the CDR3: TGCAGCGTTGGGACAGACACAGATACGCAGTATTTT.

This clone was seen many times. This chain links TRBV2 with TRBJ2-7; TRBD1 aligns across 9 bases. CDR1 is SNHLY, CDR2 FYNNEI, per germline. CDR3 length: 16 amino acids. J was trimmed by 4 bases and V by 3 bases; bases with no gene match: 10. The CDR3 coding sequence is TGTGCCAGCAGTGAGCTCCGGACAGGGGAAAATTACGAGCAGTACTTC. Protein sequence: CASSELRTGENYEQYF.

This clone appeared once. V and J are TRBV15 and TRBJ2-7, with TRBD1 matching 8 bases. The V segment lost 8 bases and the J segment 3 bases; nucleotides outside the gene matches: 9. Per the germline V gene, CDR1 is LNHNV and CDR2 is YYDKDF (reference sequence). CDR3 size: 14 residues. The chain's CDR3 is CATSEDRVRYEQYF. For the CDR3, the DNA is TGTGCCACCTCCGAGGACAGGGTGCGCTACGAGCAGTACTTC.

J is TRBJ2-7 and V is TRBV2, with 8 bases aligning to TRBD1. The CDR3 has 15 residues. Germline V CDR1 and CDR2: SNHLY, FYNNEI. Trimming cost V 6 bases and J 4 bases; bases outside gene matches: 11. The CDR3 sequence is CASRAARGHFYEQYF. As DNA, the CDR3 is TGTGCCAGCAGAGCCGCCAGGGGGCATTTTTACGAGCAGTACTTC.